The rows below give T cell receptor beta chains drawn from one sample of a study of blood T cells in healthy people across ages. TCRdb passed the 5' RACE reads through MiXCR, listing each CDR3 protein once. This table holds some 880,000 distinct CDR3 sequences, around 36% found once. Sequencing input: blood. The receptors shown here come from a man between 18 and 35 years old in good health. Each CDR3 is given with its conserved first and last residue. A D gene is named only where the DNA matches it firmly. Clone size is not always given. Where it is, it says once, few, many or a class for expanded clones.

CDR3nt: TGTGCCAGCCACAGGGCCGACAATGAGCAGTTCTTC
CDR3aa: CASHRADNEQFF
v_gene: TRBV27
abundance: few
len: 12
j_gene: TRBJ2-1
d_gene: .

CDR3nt: TGTGCCAGCAGGTCTAGGATTGGAGCGTATGGCTACACCTTC
CDR3aa: CASRSRIGAYGYTF
v_gene: TRBV9
abundance: many
len: 14
j_gene: TRBJ1-2
d_gene: .

CDR3nt: TGTGCCAGCAGCCCAGAGGGCGGGGAGACCTACAATGAGCAGTTCTTC
CDR3aa: CASSPEGGETYNEQFF
v_gene: TRBV11-2
abundance: .
len: 16
j_gene: TRBJ2-1
d_gene: .

CDR3nt: TGCAGTGCACACTTTAGGGGCAAGTACAATGAGCAGTTCTTC
CDR3aa: CSAHFRGKYNEQFF
v_gene: TRBV20-1
abundance: few
len: 14
j_gene: TRBJ2-1
d_gene: .

CDR3nt: TGTGCCAGCAGTGGCTATCAGACAGGGAAAGAAGAGACCCAGTACTTC
CDR3aa: CASSGYQTGKEETQYF
v_gene: TRBV6-1
abundance: .
len: 16
j_gene: TRBJ2-5
d_gene: TRBD1

CDR3nt: TGCAGTGCTAGAGCTTTGACAGGGGATAGTCATGAAAAACTGTTTTTT
CDR3aa: CSARALTGDSHEKLFF
v_gene: TRBV20-1
abundance: few
len: 16
j_gene: TRBJ1-4
d_gene: TRBD1

CDR3nt: TGTGCCAGCAGCTTCTCCAGGACAGGGTCGTCCGGGGAGCTGTTTTTT
CDR3aa: CASSFSRTGSSGELFF
v_gene: TRBV5-6
abundance: .
len: 16
j_gene: TRBJ2-2
d_gene: TRBD1

CDR3nt: TGCAGTGCTAGAGTTAGCGGGGAGGGAAAAGAGACCCAGTACTTC
CDR3aa: CSARVSGEGKETQYF
v_gene: TRBV20-1
abundance: many
len: 15
j_gene: TRBJ2-5
d_gene: TRBD2

CDR3nt: TGCAGTGCGGTTAAAATTTCTAGCGGGCTGTCCTACGAGCAGTACTTC
CDR3aa: CSAVKISSGLSYEQYF
v_gene: TRBV20-1
abundance: few
len: 16
j_gene: TRBJ2-7
d_gene: TRBD2

CDR3nt: TGTGCCAGCAGTCGCGGCGGACGTATGGTGGATACGCAGTATTTT
CDR3aa: CASSRGGRMVDTQYF
v_gene: TRBV12-3/TRBV12-4
abundance: .
len: 15
j_gene: TRBJ2-3
d_gene: .

CDR3nt: TGCGCCAGCAGCCAAGAGTGGGACAATGAGCAGTTCTTC
CDR3aa: CASSQEWDNEQFF
v_gene: TRBV4-3
abundance: many
len: 13
j_gene: TRBJ2-1
d_gene: .

CDR3nt: TGCAGCGTTGAAGATAGAACGACCGGGACAGGGGCCGCCGGGGAGCTGTTTTTT
CDR3aa: CSVEDRTTGTGAAGELFF
v_gene: TRBV29-1
abundance: few
len: 18
j_gene: TRBJ2-2
d_gene: TRBD1

CDR3nt: TGTGCCAGCAGTGAAGTAGGCAGGGGTGCGGTGCCCCTCCACTTT
CDR3aa: CASSEVGRGAVPLHF
v_gene: TRBV25-1
abundance: .
len: 15
j_gene: TRBJ1-6
d_gene: .

CDR3nt: TGTGCCAGCAGTGAAATCGCAAGCCCGAGCTCCTATAATTCACCCCTCCACTTT
CDR3aa: CASSEIASPSSYNSPLHF
v_gene: TRBV25-1
abundance: .
len: 18
j_gene: TRBJ1-6
d_gene: .

CDR3nt: TGTGCCAGCAGCCCCTCAAGGGAGCAGTACTTC
CDR3aa: CASSPSREQYF
v_gene: TRBV7-2
abundance: many
len: 11
j_gene: TRBJ2-7
d_gene: .

CDR3nt: TGTGCCATCAGTCCTAACACAGGGGCTGGGGCCTACGAGCAGTACTTC
CDR3aa: CAISPNTGAGAYEQYF
v_gene: TRBV10-3
abundance: many
len: 16
j_gene: TRBJ2-7
d_gene: TRBD1

CDR3nt: TGCGCCAGCAGCCTGACAGGGATCGGCTACGAGCAGTACTTC
CDR3aa: CASSLTGIGYEQYF
v_gene: TRBV5-1
abundance: once
len: 14
j_gene: TRBJ2-7
d_gene: TRBD1

CDR3nt: TGTGCCAGCGCACACCGGGACAGGGGTGAAGAGACCCAGTACTTC
CDR3aa: CASAHRDRGEETQYF
v_gene: TRBV18
abundance: .
len: 15
j_gene: TRBJ2-5
d_gene: TRBD1